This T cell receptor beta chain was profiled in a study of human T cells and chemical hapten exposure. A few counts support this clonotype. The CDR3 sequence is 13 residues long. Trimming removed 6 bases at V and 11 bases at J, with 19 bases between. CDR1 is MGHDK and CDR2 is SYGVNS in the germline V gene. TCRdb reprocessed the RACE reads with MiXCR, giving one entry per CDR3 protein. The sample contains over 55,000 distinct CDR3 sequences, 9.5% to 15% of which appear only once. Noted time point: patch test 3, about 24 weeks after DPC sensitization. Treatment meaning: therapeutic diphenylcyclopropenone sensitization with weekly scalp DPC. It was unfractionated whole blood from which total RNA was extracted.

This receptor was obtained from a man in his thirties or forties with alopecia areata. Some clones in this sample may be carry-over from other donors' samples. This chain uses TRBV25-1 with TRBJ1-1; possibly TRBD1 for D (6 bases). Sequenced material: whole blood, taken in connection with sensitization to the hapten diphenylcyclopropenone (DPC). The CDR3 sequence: CASRLNAGGAAFF. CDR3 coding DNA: TGTGCCAGCAGGCTTAACGCCGGGGGGGCGGCTTTCTTT.